This T cell receptor (beta chain) was recorded in a study of blood T cell repertoires in COVID-19. In the original analysis: How many nucleated cells were present was estimated from reference gene primer amplification. The repertoire was sequenced with immunoSEQ multiplex PCR; TCRdb's copy has only in-frame clones and lacks some. V and J calls and clone size are given by that table; D and trimming were obtained from the DNA. Of a few hundred thousand clones listed, 90% are singletons. Which cohort a participant joined came from the clinical history participants gave. Recovered participants had two consecutive negative NP/OP PCR tests, healthcare professional clearance, or symptom resolution. The CDR3 consists of 16 residues. Germline lookup yields CDR1 LNHDA and CDR2 SQIVND (reference sequence). The ends lost 4 bases at V and 6 bases at J; junction bases unmatched: 10.

This chain joins TRBV19 and TRBJ1-5; 9 positions agree with TRBD1. This clonotype was obtained from a young man who had recovered from COVID-19. What was sequenced was PBMCs or T cells enriched from blood (not recorded which). The CDR3 DNA reads as TGTGCCAGTAGTAGAATACCGGGACAGGGCGGTCAGCCCCAGCATTTT. It is translated as CASSRIPGQGGQPQHF.